This TCR beta chain came from a study of OX40 agonist ivuxolimab in advanced cancers. As for this clone: The sample contains more than one DNA sequence encoding this CDR3.

CDR1 SGDLS and CDR2 YYNGEE come from the germline V gene. V was clipped by 0 bases and J by 0 bases, with 11 bases between them. CDR3 length: 16 amino acids. The table came from immunoSEQ multiplex PCR; TCRdb's copy has only in-frame clones and leaves some out. The sample lists 20,000 to 30,000 clones, more than 80% occurring once. V usage is TRBV9 and J usage is TRBJ2-3; D may be TRBD1 (5 bases). This specimen consisted of CD4+ or CD8+ T cells sorted from blood, obtained in a trial of the OX40 agonist ivuxolimab. The sequence was obtained from an adult with an advanced solid tumor such as melanoma, head and neck, liver or kidney cancer. CDR3 protein: CASSVGQGTSTDTQYF. CDR3 nucleotides: TGTGCCAGCAGCGTAGGCCAGGGTACTAGCACAGATACGCAGTATTTT. The full variable domain, rest sourced from reference TRBV9 and TRBJ2-3, is DSGVTQTPKHLITATGQRVTLRCSPRSGDLSVYWYQQSLDQGLQFLIQYYNGEERAKGNILERFSAQQFPDLHSELNLSSLELGDSALYFCASSVGQGTSTDTQYFGPGTRLTVL.